The 21 T cell receptor beta chains in this list originate from one sample, sequenced in a study of T cells in tuberculosis (dated by TCRdb to the late 2010s). The receptor library was made with the immunoSEQ multiplex PCR assay. TCRdb stores this immuneACCESS table with in-frame sequences only. Part of the clones is absent; in the studies checked, under half of the shortfall reflects unresolved V genes, and no reason is known for the rest. This sample is represented by fewer than 40,000 clones; 97% of them were singletons. Of the sample, under 7% is held by the ten largest clones. Sequences were obtained from PBMCs. These receptors came from a donor aged 5-35 years with latent tuberculosis or without tuberculosis infection.

The V gene is TRBV19, the J gene TRBJ2-7; tentative D call: TRBD2 (6 bases). Germline CDR1 reads LNHDA; CDR2 reads SQIVND (reference sequence). This CDR3 spans 15 amino acids. V dropped 4 bases and J dropped 0 bases, with 13 bases sitting between them. The CDR3 is CASSRREAISYEQYF. For the CDR3, the DNA is TGTGCCAGTAGTAGAAGGGAGGCGATCTCCTACGAGCAGTACTTC.

V and J are TRBV6-1 and TRBJ1-5; D call uncertain. The CDR3 loop spans 17 amino acids. Per germline, CDR1 MNHNS and CDR2 SASEGT. V was clipped by 1 base and J by 0 bases, with 13 bases between them. Here the CDR3 reads CASSEGRGPYSNQPQHF. The CDR3 DNA follows: TGTGCCAGCAGTGAAGGGCGGGGTCCTTATAGCAATCAGCCCCAGCATTTT.

This chain joins TRBV6-4 and TRBJ1-2; D is unresolved. Trimming left V 2 bases short and J 8 bases short, with 9 bases between. The germline V gene encodes CDR1 MRHNA and CDR2 SNTAGT. The CDR3 totals 12 residues. Here the CDR3 DNA reads TGTGCCAGCAGTGACGCGGGAAGAGGCTACACCTTC. It codes for CASSDAGRGYTF.

The chain links TRBV5-6 to TRBJ1-5, with 8 positions matching TRBD1. CDR1 is SGHDT, CDR2 YYEEEE, per germline. The CDR3 has 16 residues. V lost 2 bases, J lost 4 bases, and 8 bases stayed unmatched. CDR3 in amino acids: CASSFLGQGNNQPQHF. In nucleotides, the CDR3 is TGTGCCAGCAGCTTTCTAGGACAGGGAAATAATCAGCCCCAGCATTTT.

Written as DNA, the CDR3 is TGTGCCAGTAGTACCAGGGAAAAACTGTTTTTT. It encodes CASSTREKLFF. The rearrangement links TRBV19 to TRBJ1-4; no definite D call. The length of the CDR3 is 11 residues. Deletions cut 4 bases from V and 8 bases from J, with 5 bases between. Germline values: CDR1 LNHDA, CDR2 SQIVND (reference sequence).

Turning to this clone: The junction departs from the called germline gene at one end, perhaps through a read error. This rearrangement joins TRBV5-4 to TRBJ1-1; D uncertain. The CDR3 sequence is 13 residues long. Germline-derived CDR1 and CDR2 are SGHNT and YYREEE (reference sequence). The DNA for the CDR3 is TGTGCCAGTAGCTTGTCTCACCAGACTGAAGCTTTCTTT. Its protein is CASSLSHQTEAFF.

The rearrangement joins TRBV18 to TRBJ1-2, with 10 bases identical to TRBD1. V lost 4 bases and J lost 2; bases outside the gene matches: 1. The germline gives CDR1 KGHSH, CDR2 LQKENI. The CDR3 spans 14 residues. CDR3 sequence reads: CASSRQGANYGYTF. CDR3 DNA sequence: TGTGCCAGCTCACGACAGGGGGCCAACTATGGCTACACCTTC.

The chain carries TRBV4-1 and TRBJ1-4; maybe TRBD1 (6 bases). Germline loops: CDR1 MGHRA, CDR2 YSYEKL. The germline V and J ends were trimmed by 2 bases and 7 bases, with 17 bases remaining between them. The CDR3 is 16 residues long. CDR3 protein: CASSQLLTGHREKLFF. CDR3 in DNA: TGCGCCAGCAGCCAACTACTTACGGGACATCGTGAAAAACTGTTTTTT.

The genes are TRBV6-5 and TRBJ2-1; maybe TRBD2 (6 bases). The V end was cut by 6 bases, the J end by 9 bases, with 18 bases between. Looked up from germline, CDR1 is MNHEY and CDR2 is SVGAGI. The CDR3 extends over 14 amino acids. The CDR3 DNA reads TGTGCCAGCAGCCCAGGAGGGGAACAGGTTGAGCAGTTCTTC. Protein sequence: CASSPGGEQVEQFF.

This CDR3 is CSVDSGSGYEQFF. The CDR3 DNA sequence: TGCAGCGTTGATTCCGGGAGTGGGTATGAGCAGTTCTTC. The chain is built from TRBV29-1 and TRBJ2-1, with TRBD2 as a possible D gene (6 bases). From germline, CDR1 is SQVTM and CDR2 ANQGSEA. The CDR3 totals 13 residues. Deletions cut 3 bases from V and 8 bases from J, with 14 bases between.

As DNA, the CDR3 is TGTGCCAGCAGTGAAAGCCCAGGGGGCCGTGGTCAGCCCCAGCATTTT. Encoded protein: CASSESPGGRGQPQHF. This chain links TRBV6-1 with TRBJ1-5; TRBD1 matches 8 bases. This CDR3 has 16 amino acids. J lost 6 bases, V lost 2 bases, and 9 bases had no gene match. The germline CDR1 and CDR2 sequences are MNHNS and SASEGT.

The sample holds one count of this clone. This chain uses TRBV18 with TRBJ1-1, with TRBD1 identical over 8 bases. V was pared by 5 bases and J by 0 bases, with 5 bases of the junction left unmatched. In germline, CDR1 is KGHSH, CDR2 LQKENI. The CDR3 totals 15 residues. CDR3 loop: CASSLTGGMNTEAFF. The CDR3 DNA reads TGTGCCAGCTCATTAACAGGGGGAATGAACACTGAAGCTTTCTTT.

V gene TRBV28 combines with J gene TRBJ2-7; 9 nucleotides align to TRBD1. The length of the CDR3 is 13 residues. Trimming at V came to 6 bases and at J to 7 bases, leaving 7 bases not matched to a gene. Germline CDR1 MDHEN, CDR2 SYDVKM. The CDR3 nucleotides are TGTGCCAGCAGCTTACAGGGGGCAAGGGAGCAGTACTTC. It codes for CASSLQGAREQYF. The variable domain in full, with the rest retrieved from reference TRBV28 and TRBJ2-7, is DVKVTQSSRYLVKRTGEKVFLECVQDMDHENMFWYRQDPGLGLRLIYFSYDVKMKEKGDIPEGYSVSREKKERFSLILESASTNQTSMYLCASSLQGAREQYFGPGTRLTVT.

This clone was seen once. The chain combines TRBV4-1 with TRBJ1-2; possible D gene TRBD1, 6 bases. The CDR3 consists of 16 residues. Germline assignment: CDR1 MGHRA and CDR2 YSYEKL. Trimming shortened V by 2 bases and J by 1 base, and 14 bases separated the two germline ends. The chain's CDR3 is CASSQSPGQLNYGYTF. The DNA for the CDR3 is TGCGCCAGCAGCCAATCTCCGGGACAACTTAACTATGGCTACACCTTC.

This rearrangement joins TRBV6-6 to TRBJ1-3; TRBD1 matches 7 bases. Germline V gene data show CDR1 as MNHNY and CDR2 as SVGAGI (reference sequence). The CDR3 loop spans 15 amino acids. J lost 1 base, V lost 5 bases, and 5 bases had no gene match. The CDR3 is CASSNRQGSGNTIYF. CDR3 bases: TGTGCCAGCAGTAACAGACAGGGATCTGGAAACACCATATATTTT.

The chain combines TRBV9 with TRBJ2-1, with no clear D. The ends were cut back, 0 bases at V and 3 bases at J, with 10 bases in the middle. In germline, CDR1 is SGDLS, CDR2 YYNGEE. The length of the CDR3 is 15 residues. In DNA form, the CDR3 reads TGTGCCAGCAGCGTAGGAGGAGAGTTCTACAATGAGCAGTTCTTC. Translated, it gives CASSVGGEFYNEQFF.

This chain uses TRBV2 with TRBJ2-3, with D perhaps TRBD2 (6 bases). V was shortened by 3 bases and J by 3 bases, with 7 bases between the two germline ends. The CDR3 is 13 amino acids. Germline V gene data show CDR1 as SNHLY and CDR2 as FYNNEI. Here the CDR3 reads CASSEAGTDTQYF. Here the CDR3 DNA reads TGTGCCAGCAGTGAGGCGGGAACAGATACGCAGTATTTT.

The rearrangement joins TRBV30 to TRBJ2-2; D unclear. This CDR3 is 14 amino acids long. V was shortened by 0 bases and J by 2 bases, with 7 bases between the two germline ends. Per the germline V gene, CDR1 is GTSNPN and CDR2 is SVGIG (reference sequence). The CDR3 DNA is TGTGCCTGGAGTGTATGGGCTAACACCGGGGAGCTGTTTTTT. This sequence encodes CAWSVWANTGELFF.

Notes on this clone: The junction does not match germline at one end; this may be a read error. J is TRBJ1-1 and V is TRBV5-4, with D hard to call. Germline lookup yields CDR1 SGHNT and CDR2 YYREEE (reference sequence). This CDR3 is built from 14 residues. The CDR3, as DNA: TGTGCCAGTAGCTTGGGTCAGCGCAATTCTGAAGCTTTCTTT. Its protein product is CASSLGQRNSEAFF.

The chain combines TRBV6-5 with TRBJ2-1, with D possibly being TRBD1 (6 bases). V was trimmed by 6 bases and J by 1 base, leaving 7 bases between them. This CDR3 region has 13 residues. CDR1 MNHEY and CDR2 SVGAGI come from the germline V gene. CDR3 in amino acids: CASRQGSYNEQFF. The DNA of the CDR3 is TGTGCCAGCAGACAGGGATCCTACAATGAGCAGTTCTTC.

This rearrangement joins TRBV4-2 to TRBJ2-2; D unresolved. The CDR3 consists of 16 residues. Deletions cut 1 base from V and 4 bases from J, with 13 bases between. Per the germline V gene, CDR1 is LGHNA and CDR2 is YNFKEQ. The chain's CDR3 is CASSQAARVVTGELFF. The CDR3 DNA is TGTGCCAGCAGCCAAGCGGCCCGGGTTGTCACCGGGGAGCTGTTTTTT.